Following are 30 T cell receptor beta chains from one sample sequenced in a study of early T cells in non-severe SARS-CoV-2 infection. TCRdb used MiXCR to reprocess the 5' RACE reads, holding one entry per CDR3 protein. The table has 85,000 to 90,000 distinct CDR3 sequences, approximately 15% seen once. The sample comprised whole blood. Receptor source: an adult who was a healthcare worker with PCR-confirmed SARS-CoV-2 infection or an uninfected control (not recorded which).

This clonotype occurred many times. The V call is TRBV29-1, the J call TRBJ2-5; no clear D gene. The CDR3 has 12 residues. V lost 3 bases to trimming and J lost 6 bases, with 11 bases between them. In germline, CDR1 is SQVTM, CDR2 ANQGSEA. CDR3 sequence: CSVETLRQTQYF. DNA of the CDR3: TGCAGCGTTGAGACCCTGCGGCAGACCCAGTACTTC.

This clonotype occurred a few times. The rearrangement uses TRBV19 and TRBJ2-6, with TRBD2 identical over 7 bases. Germline CDR1 LNHDA, CDR2 SQIVND (reference sequence). This CDR3 is built from 16 residues. With V trimmed by 7 bases and J by 0 bases, 6 bases remained unmatched. The CDR3 reads CASTPSGASGANVLTF. The CDR3 region has the DNA TGTGCCAGTACCCCAAGCGGGGCCTCTGGGGCCAACGTCCTGACTTTC.

This clonotype has only a few counts. This CDR3 reads CASSRAGSSTDTQYF. In DNA, the CDR3 is TGTGCCAGCAGTCGAGCGGGGTCTAGCACAGATACGCAGTATTTT. V usage is TRBV6-1 and J usage is TRBJ2-3, with 7 bases lining up with TRBD2. V was pared by 5 bases and J by 0 bases, with 5 bases of the junction left unmatched. CDR1 and CDR2 (germline): MNHNS, SASEGT. The CDR3 totals 15 residues.

V is TRBV20-1 and J is TRBJ2-1, with D unresolved. The CDR3 length is 14 residues. The V and J ends lost 3 bases and 1 base respectively, with 10 bases between them. Germline V gene data show CDR1 as DFQATT and CDR2 as SNEGSKA (reference sequence). CDR3 sequence (DNA): TGCAGTGCTAGCTCCAGGTCGTCCTACAATGAGCAGTTCTTC. This encodes CSASSRSSYNEQFF.

This clonotype was counted between two and nine times. V gene TRBV3-1 combines with J gene TRBJ1-5; perhaps TRBD1 as D (6 bases). Per the germline V gene, CDR1 is LGHDT and CDR2 is YNNKEL (reference sequence). V was cut by 4 bases and J by 2 bases, with 12 bases left in between. The CDR3 extends over 15 amino acids. The CDR3 region is CASSRGGTGNQPQHF. DNA for the CDR3: TGTGCCAGCAGCCGGGGGGGCACCGGCAATCAGCCCCAGCATTTT.

The genes are TRBV7-2 and TRBJ2-1; D is unclear. V was cut by 10 bases and J by 6 bases, with 13 bases left in between. Germline CDR1 and CDR2: SGHTA and FQGNSA. The CDR3 has 12 amino acids. This chain's CDR3 is CATALDTNEQFF. The CDR3, as DNA: TGTGCCACCGCCCTGGATACCAATGAGCAGTTCTTC.

Written as DNA, the CDR3 is TGTGCCACCAGCAGAGATCTAGGGCCAACCAATGAGCAGTTCTTC. Protein: CATSRDLGPTNEQFF. The rearrangement joins TRBV15 to TRBJ2-1; D remains ambiguous. The CDR3 totals 15 residues. Germline lookup yields CDR1 LNHNV and CDR2 YYDKDF (reference sequence). Trimming removed 0 bases from V and 6 bases from J, with 12 bases in between.

This clonotype was detected many times. V and J are TRBV29-1 and TRBJ1-2; no definite D call. The CDR3 is 15 amino acids. Per germline, CDR1 SQVTM and CDR2 ANQGSEA. V was cut by 6 bases and J by 0 bases, with 17 bases left in between. The CDR3 region has the DNA TGCAGCGTCCCAAGCCTCCAACCCGCTAACTATGGCTACACCTTC. Translated, it gives CSVPSLQPANYGYTF.

The genes are TRBV5-1 and TRBJ1-5; possible D gene TRBD1, 6 bases. Germline CDR1 reads SGHRS; CDR2 reads YFSETQ. There are 14 residues in the CDR3. Trimming stripped 5 bases from V and 3 bases from J, with 12 bases between. CDR3 region: CASRPGVFNQPQHF. The CDR3 coding sequence is TGCGCCAGCAGGCCAGGGGTATTCAATCAGCCCCAGCATTTT. Variable domain in full (rest from reference TRBV5-1 and TRBJ1-5): KAGVTQTPRYLIKTRGQQVTLSCSPISGHRSVSWYQQTPGQGLQFLFEYFSETQRNKGNFPGRFSGRQFSNSRSEMNVSTLELGDSALYLCASRPGVFNQPQHFGDGTRLSIL.

The chain employs TRBV20-1 and TRBJ1-2; 11 bases fit TRBD1. The CDR3 covers 15 residues. CDR1 is DFQATT and CDR2 is SNEGSKA in the germline V gene (reference sequence). V shed 0 bases, J shed 2 bases, and the junction held 2 bases outside the gene matches. CDR3 DNA sequence: TGCAGTGCTAGAGACCGGGACAGGGGGAACTATGGCTACACCTTC. Its protein product is CSARDRDRGNYGYTF.

This clonotype was recorded once. The chain recombines TRBV6-5 with TRBJ1-2; possibly TRBD1 for D (5 bases). The CDR3 has 11 amino acids. Per germline, CDR1 MNHEY and CDR2 SVGAGI. V was clipped by 6 bases and J by 8 bases, with 10 bases between them. For the CDR3, the DNA is TGTGCCAGCAGAGAGGGGAGCGGCTACACCTTC. It translates to CASREGSGYTF.

The gene calls are TRBV6-1 and TRBJ1-2, with a possible D match to TRBD1 (5 bases). This CDR3 has 14 residues. CDR1 is MNHNS and CDR2 is SASEGT in the germline V gene. Trimming shortened V by 7 bases and J by 7 bases, and 19 bases separated the two germline ends. DNA for the CDR3: TGTGCCAGCATGGCATCCGGAGGGGCAAGTGGCTACACCTTC. Amino acids: CASMASGGASGYTF.

Written as DNA, the CDR3 is TGTGCCACCAGTGATCCCGGGACAGGGTACGGACGGACCGGGGAGCTGTTTTTT. Residues: CATSDPGTGYGRTGELFF. The rearrangement joins TRBV24-1 to TRBJ2-2; 9 nucleotides match TRBD1. The CDR3 is made up of 18 amino acids. Unmatched junction bases numbered 12, after V lost 3 bases and J lost 5 bases. In germline, CDR1 is KGHDR, CDR2 SFDVKD.

This clonotype appeared a few times. Here the CDR3 DNA reads TGTGCCAGCAGCGATGAGGACTACGCACTGTTTTTT. It encodes CASSDEDYALFF. V gene TRBV7-9 combines with J gene TRBJ1-4; D call uncertain. V was clipped by 5 bases and J by 13 bases, with 14 bases between them. The CDR3 length is 12 residues. Germline loops: CDR1 SEHNR, CDR2 FQNEAQ (reference sequence).

CDR3 amino acids: CASSLAVTWDSPLHF. The CDR3 coding sequence is TGTGCCAGCAGCTTAGCGGTTACCTGGGATTCACCCCTCCACTTT. The chain combines TRBV7-2 with TRBJ1-6; no firm D call. Trimming pared 0 bases from V and 8 bases from J, leaving 11 bases between. This CDR3 region has 15 residues. Germline V gene sequence: CDR1 SGHTA, CDR2 FQGNSA.

This clonotype occurred a few times. The chain carries TRBV7-3 and TRBJ2-4; 16 positions match TRBD2. The CDR3 is 16 residues long. Losses at the gene ends were 4 bases for V and 7 bases for J; bases not matched to a gene: 4. Germline loops: CDR1 SGHTA, CDR2 FQGTGA. The CDR3 DNA follows: TGTGCCAGCAGCTCGGGACTAGCGGGAGGGCAGAACATTCAGTACTTC. Translated: CASSSGLAGGQNIQYF.

In this sample, this clonotype turned up once. The gene calls are TRBV4-1 and TRBJ1-5; TRBD1 matches 7 bases. CDR1 is MGHRA and CDR2 is YSYEKL in the germline V gene. The CDR3 contains 17 residues. After removal of 0 bases from V and 6 bases from J, the junction contained 11 bases not matched to a gene. CDR3 sequence (DNA): TGCGCCAGCAGCCAAGATGGAGGGGGCGCTGGGGGTCAGCCCCAGCATTTT. Its translation: CASSQDGGGAGGQPQHF.

This clonotype has a count of ten or more. The J gene is TRBJ2-4, the V gene TRBV27; 9 bases match TRBD1. V lost 2 bases to trimming and J lost 1 base; unmatched junction nucleotides: 3. The CDR3 loop spans 16 amino acids. CDR1 and CDR2 from the germline V gene are MNHEY and SMNVEV (reference sequence). The CDR3 DNA reads TGTGCCAGCAGTTTAGGGACAGGGAGGGCCAAAAACATTCAGTACTTC. It is translated as CASSLGTGRAKNIQYF.

The gene calls are TRBV30 and TRBJ2-7; D is undetermined. The CDR3 consists of 16 residues. Germline assignment: CDR1 GTSNPN and CDR2 SVGIG (reference sequence). V dropped 0 bases and J dropped 6 bases, with 21 bases sitting between them. The CDR3 protein is CAWSVRAGGRRREQYF. CDR3 coding DNA: TGTGCCTGGAGTGTACGAGCTGGCGGTAGGCGCCGCGAGCAGTACTTC.

The chain couples TRBV29-1 to TRBJ1-2; 7 nucleotides line up with TRBD1. Germline V lookup: CDR1 SQVTM, CDR2 ANQGSEA. The V segment lost 7 bases and the J segment 6 bases; nucleotides outside the gene matches: 14. The length of the CDR3 is 14 residues. DNA for the CDR3: TGCAGCGGGGACCTGACAGGGTGGGGAGATGGCTACACCTTC. Protein: CSGDLTGWGDGYTF.

This clonotype was found a few times. The V gene is TRBV10-3, the J gene TRBJ1-1, with D hard to call. This CDR3 is built from 14 residues. Germline loops: CDR1 ENHRY, CDR2 SYGVKD. V was pared by 3 bases and J by 0 bases, with 8 bases between. The CDR3 region is CAISDQNMNTEAFF. In nucleotides, the CDR3 is TGTGCCATCAGTGATCAGAATATGAACACTGAAGCTTTCTTT.

The rearrangement uses TRBV27 and TRBJ1-2, with D unresolved. Trimming shortened V by 10 bases and J by 4 bases, and 13 bases separated the two germline ends. The length of the CDR3 is 12 residues. Per the germline V gene, CDR1 is MNHEY and CDR2 is SMNVEV (reference sequence). CDR3 DNA sequence: TGTGCCACCTACAGTGGACTCTATGGCTACACCTTC. Its translation is CATYSGLYGYTF.

This chain connects TRBV3-1 to TRBJ1-1, with D unclear. CDR1 is LGHDT, CDR2 YNNKEL, per germline (reference sequence). Trimming left V 4 bases short and J 1 base short, with 7 bases between. The CDR3 has 13 residues. The CDR3 region has the DNA TGTGCCAGCAGCCGTTCCCAGAACACTGAAGCTTTCTTT. This encodes CASSRSQNTEAFF.

The V gene is TRBV12-3 or TRBV12-4, the J gene TRBJ1-5, with D maybe TRBD1 (6 bases). V was clipped by 6 bases and J by 0 bases, with 27 bases between them. This CDR3 has 20 residues. CDR3 loop: CASRSSGHQWRANSNQPQHF. For the CDR3, the DNA is TGTGCCAGCAGAAGTTCGGGACACCAATGGAGGGCGAATAGCAATCAGCCCCAGCATTTT.

The V gene is TRBV7-9, the J gene TRBJ1-2; no definite D call. Germline V gives CDR1 SEHNR, CDR2 FQNEAQ (reference sequence). There are 11 residues in the CDR3. Trimming removed 3 bases at V and 4 bases at J, with 3 bases between. CDR3 coding DNA: TGTGCCAGCAGCTTGGTCTATGGCTACACCTTC. Translated, it gives CASSLVYGYTF.

At least ten counts were recorded for this clonotype. The chain employs TRBV29-1 and TRBJ2-1, with 12 bases fitting TRBD2. The germline gives CDR1 SQVTM, CDR2 ANQGSEA. This CDR3 comprises 17 residues. With V trimmed by 5 bases and J by 0 bases, 8 bases remained unmatched. The CDR3 spells CSVLGLAGSSSYNEQFF. DNA for the CDR3: TGCAGCGTTTTGGGACTAGCGGGTTCGAGCTCCTACAATGAGCAGTTCTTC.

This clonotype showed up just a few times. This chain connects TRBV5-4 to TRBJ2-2; tentatively, D is TRBD2 (6 bases). Trimming pared 6 bases from V and 3 bases from J, leaving 15 bases between. This CDR3 has 15 amino acids. Germline values: CDR1 SGHNT, CDR2 YYREEE (reference sequence). The CDR3 protein is CASIDREVDTGELFF. The CDR3, as DNA: TGTGCCAGCATCGATAGGGAGGTAGACACCGGGGAGCTGTTTTTT.

This clonotype occurred a few times. V and J are TRBV19 and TRBJ2-7, with TRBD1 as a possible D gene (6 bases). This CDR3 comprises 13 residues. Trimming removed 8 bases from V and 2 bases from J, with 13 bases in between. In germline, CDR1 is LNHDA, CDR2 SQIVND (reference sequence). CDR3 bases: TGTGCCAGTCATAACAGGGACGCCTACGAGCAGTACTTC. Translated, it gives CASHNRDAYEQYF.

This clonotype was seen more than once but under ten times. The rearrangement uses TRBV29-1 and TRBJ2-5; 8 nucleotides match TRBD1. This CDR3 contains 15 residues. V shed 6 bases, J shed 0 bases, and the junction held 9 bases outside the gene matches. Germline assignment: CDR1 SQVTM and CDR2 ANQGSEA. For the CDR3, the DNA is TGCAGCGTCTCCCGGACAGGGATCAACCAAGAGACCCAGTACTTC. Translated: CSVSRTGINQETQYF.

This clonotype was detected a few times. Being one base from a much bigger clone, this may be a read error. The chain recombines TRBV7-9 with TRBJ2-3; 10 bases line up with TRBD2. This CDR3 is 15 amino acids long. Trimming took 3 bases from V and 1 from J; bases not matched to a gene: 1. Germline assignment: CDR1 SEHNR and CDR2 FQNEAQ (reference sequence). CDR3 nucleotides: TGTGCCAGCAGCTTTGGACTAGCGGGCACAGATACGCAGTATTTT. This codes for CASSFGLAGTDTQYF. Filled out from reference TRBV7-9 and TRBJ2-3, the complete variable domain reads DTGVSQNPRHKITKRGQNVTFRCDPISEHNRLYWYRQTLGQGPEFLTYFQNEAQLEKSRLLSDRFSAERPKGSFSTLEIQRTEQGDSAMYLCASSFGLAGTDTQYFGPGTRLTVL.